A selection of T cell receptor beta chains follows, all from one sample in a study of blood T cell repertoires in COVID-19. This table comes from immunoSEQ multiplex PCR, and its TCRdb copy is limited to in-frame clones, with some not included. Counted here are about 140,000 clones, about 86% occurring once; the ten biggest clones make up 3.5% to 4.5%. The sequenced material came from peripheral blood. The receptors derive from a woman in her sixties or seventies with acute or convalescent COVID-19. CDR3s include the opening cysteine and the closing phenylalanine or tryptophan. The D gene is left open where the match is weak. The size entry is marked missing in some rows and otherwise reads once, few, many or a size class.

clone_size	d_call	v_call	j_call	cdr3_nt	cdr3_aa
.	TRBD2	TRBV7-9	TRBJ2-2	TGTGCCAGCAGCTCCGTCCGAACCGGGACTAGTAACACCGGGGAGCTGTTTTTT	CASSSVRTGTSNTGELFF
once	TRBD1	TRBV28	TRBJ2-5	TGTGCCAGCAGTCGTACAGGGGGCAAGGAGACCCAGTACTTC	CASSRTGGKETQYF
.	.	TRBV4-3	TRBJ1-5	TGCGCCAGCAGCCAAGGGAGGGGGGGGCCCAACGACAATCAGCCCCAGCATTTT	CASSQGRGGPNDNQPQHF
.	.	TRBV6-5	TRBJ1-1	TGTGCCAGCAGTTACCCACAGGGCGGGCGCACTGAAGCTTTCTTT	CASSYPQGGRTEAFF
.	.	TRBV9	TRBJ1-2	TGTGCCAGCAGCGTAGACTACTATGGCTACACCTTC	CASSVDYYGYTF
.	TRBD2	TRBV29-1	TRBJ2-1	TGCAGCGTTGAGATTAGCGGGAGGGCCCGCACTGAGCAGTTCTTC	CSVEISGRARTEQFF
.	TRBD2	TRBV19	TRBJ2-7	TGTGCCAGTAGTATTGGCGGGAGAGGGTACGAGCAGTACTTC	CASSIGGRGYEQYF
.	TRBD1	TRBV6-5	TRBJ1-1	TGTGCCAGCATTAAGGGCCGACAGGGAGAAGCTTTCTTT	CASIKGRQGEAFF
.	TRBD1	TRBV6-6	TRBJ1-5	TGTGCCAGCAGAAGCACAGGGGGCCTCGGCAATCAGCCCCAGCATTTT	CASRSTGGLGNQPQHF
.	.	TRBV10-2	TRBJ1-5	TGCGCCAGCAGTGACAGTAATAATCAGCCCCAGCATTTT	CASSDSNNQPQHF
few	.	TRBV12-2	TRBJ1-5	TGTGCAAGTCGCTTCCCCGTTTCCGTTAGCAATCAGCCCCAGCATTTT	CASRFPVSVSNQPQHF
.	.	TRBV19	TRBJ1-6	TGTGCCAGTAGTATCGGACAACAGGGCGATAATTCACCCCTCCACTTT	CASSIGQQGDNSPLHF
.	.	TRBV6-5	TRBJ2-7	TGTGCCAGCAGCAGGGGGGACAATCCTTCGGAGCAGTACTTC	CASSRGDNPSEQYF
.	.	TRBV5-1	TRBJ1-4	TGCGCCAGCAGCTTGGTAGGAGGAACTAATGAAAAACTGTTTTTT	CASSLVGGTNEKLFF
.	TRBD1	TRBV28	TRBJ2-4	TGTGCCAGCAGTCCACTGGGACAGGGAGCCAAAAACATTCAGTACTTC	CASSPLGQGAKNIQYF